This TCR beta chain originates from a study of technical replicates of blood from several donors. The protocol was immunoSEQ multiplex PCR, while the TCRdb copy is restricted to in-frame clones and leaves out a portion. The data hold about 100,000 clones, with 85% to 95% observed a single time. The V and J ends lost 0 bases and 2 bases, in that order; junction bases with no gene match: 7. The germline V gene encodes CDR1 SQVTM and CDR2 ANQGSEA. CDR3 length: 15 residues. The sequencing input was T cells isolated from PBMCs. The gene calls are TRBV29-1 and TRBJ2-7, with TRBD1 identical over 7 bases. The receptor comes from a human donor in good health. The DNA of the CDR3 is TGCAGCGTTGAAGATCCCAGGGGGAGACCCTACGAGCAGTACTTC. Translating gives CSVEDPRGRPYEQYF.